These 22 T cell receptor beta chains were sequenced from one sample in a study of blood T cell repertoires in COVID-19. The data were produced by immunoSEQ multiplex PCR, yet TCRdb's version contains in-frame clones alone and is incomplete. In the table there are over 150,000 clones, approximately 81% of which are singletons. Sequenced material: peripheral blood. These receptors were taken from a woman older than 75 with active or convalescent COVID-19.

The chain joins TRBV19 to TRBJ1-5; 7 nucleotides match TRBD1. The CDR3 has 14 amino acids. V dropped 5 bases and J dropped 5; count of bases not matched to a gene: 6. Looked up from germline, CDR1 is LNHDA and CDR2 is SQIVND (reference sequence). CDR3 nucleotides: TGTGCCAGTAGTCTGAGGGACAGAGATCAGCCCCAGCATTTT. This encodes CASSLRDRDQPQHF. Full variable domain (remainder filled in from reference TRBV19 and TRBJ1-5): DGGITQSPKYLFRKEGQNVTLSCEQNLNHDAMYWYRQDPGQGLRLIYYSQIVNDFQKGDIAEGYSVSREKKESFPLTVTSAQKNPTAFYLCASSLRDRDQPQHFGDGTRLSIL.

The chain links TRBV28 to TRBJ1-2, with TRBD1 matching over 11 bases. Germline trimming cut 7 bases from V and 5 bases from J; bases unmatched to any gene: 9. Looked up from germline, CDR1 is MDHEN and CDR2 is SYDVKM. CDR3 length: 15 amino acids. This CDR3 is CASTTGQGAAYGYTF. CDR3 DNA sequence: TGTGCCAGCACCACCGGACAGGGGGCGGCGTATGGCTACACCTTC.

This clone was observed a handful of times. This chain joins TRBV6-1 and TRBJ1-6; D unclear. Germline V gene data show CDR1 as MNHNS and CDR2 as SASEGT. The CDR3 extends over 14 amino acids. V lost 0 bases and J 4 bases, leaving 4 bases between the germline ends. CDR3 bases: TGTGCCAGCAGTGAAGCATCGTATAATTCACCCCTCCACTTT. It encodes CASSEASYNSPLHF.

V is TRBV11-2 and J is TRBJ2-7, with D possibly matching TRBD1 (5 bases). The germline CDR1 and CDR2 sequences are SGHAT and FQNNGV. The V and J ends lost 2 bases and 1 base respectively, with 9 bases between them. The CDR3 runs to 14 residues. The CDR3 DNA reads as TGTGCCAGCAGCTTAAATCCAGGGTCCTACGAGCAGTACTTC. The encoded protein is CASSLNPGSYEQYF. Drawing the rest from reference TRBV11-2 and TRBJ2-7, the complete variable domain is EAGVAQSPRYKIIEKRQSVAFWCNPISGHATLYWYQQILGQGPKLLIQFQNNGVVDDSQLPKDRFSAERLKGVDSTLKIQPAKLEDSAVYLCASSLNPGSYEQYFGPGTRLTVT.

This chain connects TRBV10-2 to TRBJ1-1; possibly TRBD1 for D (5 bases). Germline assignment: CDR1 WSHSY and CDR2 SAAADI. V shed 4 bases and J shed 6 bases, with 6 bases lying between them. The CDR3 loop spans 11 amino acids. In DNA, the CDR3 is TGCGCCAGCAGTGGGGGCTCTGAAGCTTTCTTT. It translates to CASSGGSEAFF.

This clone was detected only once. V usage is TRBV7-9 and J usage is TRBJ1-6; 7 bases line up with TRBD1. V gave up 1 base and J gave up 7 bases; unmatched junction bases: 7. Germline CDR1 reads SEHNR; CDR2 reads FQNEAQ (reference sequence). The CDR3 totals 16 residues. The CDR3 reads CASSLGVGGVNSPLHF. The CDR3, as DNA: TGTGCCAGCAGCTTAGGGGTAGGGGGCGTAAATTCACCCCTCCACTTT.

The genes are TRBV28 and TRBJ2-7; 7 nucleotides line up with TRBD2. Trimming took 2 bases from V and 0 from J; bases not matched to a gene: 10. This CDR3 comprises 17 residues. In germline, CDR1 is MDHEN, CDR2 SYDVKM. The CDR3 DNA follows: TGTGCCAGCAGTTTAACAGAGGGAGGGCGAAGCTCCTACGAGCAGTACTTC. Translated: CASSLTEGGRSSYEQYF.

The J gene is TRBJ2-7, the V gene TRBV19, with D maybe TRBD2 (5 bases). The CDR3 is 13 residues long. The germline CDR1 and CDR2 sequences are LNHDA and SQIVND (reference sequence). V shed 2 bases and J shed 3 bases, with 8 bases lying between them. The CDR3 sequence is CASSIKSGYEQYF. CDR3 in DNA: TGTGCCAGTAGTATAAAGAGCGGCTACGAGCAGTACTTC. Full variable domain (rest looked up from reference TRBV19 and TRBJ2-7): DGGITQSPKYLFRKEGQNVTLSCEQNLNHDAMYWYRQDPGQGLRLIYYSQIVNDFQKGDIAEGYSVSREKKESFPLTVTSAQKNPTAFYLCASSIKSGYEQYFGPGTRLTVT.

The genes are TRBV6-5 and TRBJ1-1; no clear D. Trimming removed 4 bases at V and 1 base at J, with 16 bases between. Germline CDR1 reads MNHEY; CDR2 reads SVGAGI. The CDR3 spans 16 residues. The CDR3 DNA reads TGTGCCAGCAGTTTTTATAGAGGGCGTGGGAACACTGAAGCTTTCTTT. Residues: CASSFYRGRGNTEAFF.

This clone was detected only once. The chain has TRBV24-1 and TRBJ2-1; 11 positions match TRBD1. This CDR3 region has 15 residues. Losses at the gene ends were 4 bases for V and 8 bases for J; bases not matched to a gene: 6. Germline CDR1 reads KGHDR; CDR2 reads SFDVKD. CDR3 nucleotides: TGTGCCACCAGTGACCTGGGACAGGGGGACGATGAGCAGTTCTTC. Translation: CATSDLGQGDDEQFF.

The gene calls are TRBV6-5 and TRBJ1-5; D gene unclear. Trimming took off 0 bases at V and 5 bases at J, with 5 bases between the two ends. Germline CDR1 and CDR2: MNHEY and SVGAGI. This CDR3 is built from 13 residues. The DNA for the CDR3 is TGTGCCAGCAGTTACTCGAGAGATCAGCCCCAGCATTTT. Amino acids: CASSYSRDQPQHF.

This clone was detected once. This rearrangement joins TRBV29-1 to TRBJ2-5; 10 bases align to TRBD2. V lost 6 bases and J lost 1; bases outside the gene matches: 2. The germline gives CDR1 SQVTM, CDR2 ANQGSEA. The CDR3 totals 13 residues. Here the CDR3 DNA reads TGCAGCGTAAGCGGGAGGGCCCAAGAGACCCAGTACTTC. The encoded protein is CSVSGRAQETQYF. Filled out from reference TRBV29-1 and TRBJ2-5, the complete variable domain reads SAVISQKPSRDICQRGTSLTIQCQVDSQVTMMFWYRQQPGQSLTLIATANQGSEATYESGFVIDKFPISRPNLTFSTLTVSNMSPEDSSIYLCSVSGRAQETQYFGPGTRLLVL.

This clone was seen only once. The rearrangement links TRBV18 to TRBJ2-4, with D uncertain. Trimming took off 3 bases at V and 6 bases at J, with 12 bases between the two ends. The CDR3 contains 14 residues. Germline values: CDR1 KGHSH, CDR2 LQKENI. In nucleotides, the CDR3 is TGTGCCAGCTCACCGGAAGGTCGAGGAAACATTCAGTACTTC. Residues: CASSPEGRGNIQYF.

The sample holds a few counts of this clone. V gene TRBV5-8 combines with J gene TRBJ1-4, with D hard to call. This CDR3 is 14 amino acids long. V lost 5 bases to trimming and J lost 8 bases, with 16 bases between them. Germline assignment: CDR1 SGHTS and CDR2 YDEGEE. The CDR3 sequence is CASSLPGREEKLFF. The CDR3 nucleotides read TGTGCCAGCAGTCTCCCCGGACGGGAGGAAAAACTGTTTTTT. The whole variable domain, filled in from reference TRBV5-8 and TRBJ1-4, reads EAGVTQSPTHLIKTRGQQATLRCSPISGHTSVYWYQQALGLGLQFLLWYDEGEERNRGNFPPRFSGRQFPNYSSELNVNALELEDSALYLCASSLPGREEKLFFGSGTQLSVL.

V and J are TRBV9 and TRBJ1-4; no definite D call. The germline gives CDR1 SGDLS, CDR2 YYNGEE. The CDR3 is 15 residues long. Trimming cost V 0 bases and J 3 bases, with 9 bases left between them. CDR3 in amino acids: CASSVGGVPNEKLFF. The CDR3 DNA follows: TGTGCCAGCAGCGTAGGGGGAGTACCTAATGAAAAACTGTTTTTT.

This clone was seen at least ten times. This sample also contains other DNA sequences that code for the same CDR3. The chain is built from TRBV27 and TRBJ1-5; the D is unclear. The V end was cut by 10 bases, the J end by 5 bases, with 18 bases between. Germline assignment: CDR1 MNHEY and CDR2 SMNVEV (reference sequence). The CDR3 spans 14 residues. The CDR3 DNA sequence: TGTGCCATTCCGAATGCGGGGAGCCATCAGCCCCAGCATTTT. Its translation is CAIPNAGSHQPQHF.

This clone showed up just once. The chain's CDR3 is CASRQSGRSGRAGDTQYF. The CDR3 nucleotides read TGTGCCAGCAGACAATCGGGTAGAAGCGGGAGGGCTGGAGATACGCAGTATTTT. The J gene is TRBJ2-3, the V gene TRBV14; 10 bases match TRBD2. V gave up 6 bases and J gave up 5 bases; unmatched junction bases: 17. CDR3 length: 18 residues. CDR1 and CDR2 (germline): SGHDN, FVKESK.

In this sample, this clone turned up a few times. The CDR3 bases are TGTGCCAGCAGTGAGCGCATAAGACAGACTGATTATGGCTACACCTTC. Its translation is CASSERIRQTDYGYTF. The chain combines TRBV6-1 with TRBJ1-2; possible D gene TRBD1, 5 bases. The V gene's germline CDR1 is MNHNS and CDR2 SASEGT. The CDR3 sequence is 16 residues long. The germline V and J ends were trimmed by 3 bases and 5 bases, with 19 bases remaining between them.

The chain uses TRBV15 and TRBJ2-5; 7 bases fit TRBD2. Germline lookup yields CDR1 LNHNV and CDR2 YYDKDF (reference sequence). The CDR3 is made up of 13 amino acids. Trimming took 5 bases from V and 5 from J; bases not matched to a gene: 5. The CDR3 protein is CATSAGLDETQYF. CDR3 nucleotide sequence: TGTGCCACCAGCGCCGGACTAGACGAGACCCAGTACTTC.

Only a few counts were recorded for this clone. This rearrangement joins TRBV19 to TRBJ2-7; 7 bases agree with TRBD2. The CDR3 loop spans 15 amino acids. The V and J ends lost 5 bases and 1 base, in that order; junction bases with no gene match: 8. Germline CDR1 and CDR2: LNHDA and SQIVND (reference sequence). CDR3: CASSPPGLGSYEQYF. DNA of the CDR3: TGTGCCAGTAGTCCCCCCGGACTAGGATCCTACGAGCAGTACTTC. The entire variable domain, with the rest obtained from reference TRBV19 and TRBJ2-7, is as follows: DGGITQSPKYLFRKEGQNVTLSCEQNLNHDAMYWYRQDPGQGLRLIYYSQIVNDFQKGDIAEGYSVSREKKESFPLTVTSAQKNPTAFYLCASSPPGLGSYEQYFGPGTRLTVT.

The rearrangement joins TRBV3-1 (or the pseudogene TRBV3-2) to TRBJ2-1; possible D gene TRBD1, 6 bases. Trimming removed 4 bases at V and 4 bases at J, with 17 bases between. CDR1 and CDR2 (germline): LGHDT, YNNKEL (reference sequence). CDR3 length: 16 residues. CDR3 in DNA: TGTGCCAGCAGCCTTGGGACACACCCGGATTACAATGAGCAGTTCTTC. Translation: CASSLGTHPDYNEQFF.

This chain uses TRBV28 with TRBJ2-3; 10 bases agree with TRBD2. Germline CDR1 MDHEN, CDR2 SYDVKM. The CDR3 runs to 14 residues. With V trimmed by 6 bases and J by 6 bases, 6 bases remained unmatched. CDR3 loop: CASRSAGGRDTQYF. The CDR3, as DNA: TGTGCCAGCAGATCAGCGGGAGGGCGGGATACGCAGTATTTT.